This T cell receptor beta chain appears in the sequencing data of a study of blood T cell repertoires in COVID-19. Study as a whole: The United States, Italy and Spain were the sources of the acute and convalescent COVID-19 samples. The cDNA or gDNA used as material had been derived from T cells, B-cell-depleted T cells, or PBMCs.

This CDR3 is built from 12 residues. Trimming removed 5 bases at V and 2 bases at J, with 9 bases between. Germline V lookup: CDR1 SQVTM, CDR2 ANQGSEA. How the authors handled the data: Estimates of nucleated cell counts were drawn from the amplification of reference gene primers. Sequencing was performed with immunoSEQ multiplex PCR; in TCRdb, only in-frame clones are kept and a portion is missing. V, J and clone size are taken as reported in that table, and D and trimming were inferred from the DNA itself. The data contain about 180,000 clones, 80% to 90% of them singletons. This chain joins TRBV29-1 and TRBJ1-1, with a tentative D call TRBD1 (5 bases). The sequence derives from a woman aged 50 to 60 with acute or convalescent COVID-19. The sequenced material came from peripheral blood. Written as DNA, the CDR3 is TGCAGCGTTTCGGGGGGTAACACTGAAGCTTTCTTT. This sequence encodes CSVSGGNTEAFF.